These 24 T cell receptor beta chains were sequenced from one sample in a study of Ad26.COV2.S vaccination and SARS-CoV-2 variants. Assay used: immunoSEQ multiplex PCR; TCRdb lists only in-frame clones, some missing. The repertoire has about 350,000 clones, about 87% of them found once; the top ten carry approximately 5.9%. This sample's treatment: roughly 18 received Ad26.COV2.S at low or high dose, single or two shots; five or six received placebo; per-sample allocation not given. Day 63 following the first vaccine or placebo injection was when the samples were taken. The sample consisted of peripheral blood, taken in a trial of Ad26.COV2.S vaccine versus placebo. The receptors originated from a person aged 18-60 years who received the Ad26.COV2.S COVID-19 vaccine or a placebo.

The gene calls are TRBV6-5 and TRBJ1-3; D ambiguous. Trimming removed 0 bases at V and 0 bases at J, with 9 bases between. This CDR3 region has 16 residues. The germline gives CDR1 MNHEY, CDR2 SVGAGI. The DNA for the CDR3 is TGTGCCAGCAGTTACTCTCCCCACTCCTCTGGAAACACCATATATTTT. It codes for CASSYSPHSSGNTIYF.

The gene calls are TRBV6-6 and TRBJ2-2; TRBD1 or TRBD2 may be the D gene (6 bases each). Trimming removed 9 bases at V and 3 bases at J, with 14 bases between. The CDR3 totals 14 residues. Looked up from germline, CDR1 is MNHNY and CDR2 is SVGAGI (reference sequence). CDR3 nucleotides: TGTGCCAGTCAGGGGACGGGGGACACCGGGGAGCTGTTTTTT. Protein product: CASQGTGDTGELFF.

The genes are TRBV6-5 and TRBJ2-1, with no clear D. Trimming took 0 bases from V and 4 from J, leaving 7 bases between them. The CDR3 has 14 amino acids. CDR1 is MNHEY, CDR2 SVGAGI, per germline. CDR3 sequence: CASSYSKLYNEQFF. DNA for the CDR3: TGTGCCAGCAGTTACTCGAAACTTTACAATGAGCAGTTCTTC.

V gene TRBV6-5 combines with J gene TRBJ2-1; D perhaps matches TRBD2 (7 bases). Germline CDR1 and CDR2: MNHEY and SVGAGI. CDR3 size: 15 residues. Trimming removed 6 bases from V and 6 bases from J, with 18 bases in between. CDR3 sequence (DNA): TGTGCCAGCAGAGGGGGGGAGCCCCGCCGCAATGAGCAGTTCTTC. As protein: CASRGGEPRRNEQFF.

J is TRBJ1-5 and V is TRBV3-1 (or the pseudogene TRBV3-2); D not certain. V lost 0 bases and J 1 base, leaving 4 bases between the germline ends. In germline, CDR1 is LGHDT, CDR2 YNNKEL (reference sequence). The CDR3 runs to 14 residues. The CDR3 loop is CASSQDASNQPQHF. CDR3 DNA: TGTGCCAGCAGCCAAGATGCCAGCAATCAGCCCCAGCATTTT.

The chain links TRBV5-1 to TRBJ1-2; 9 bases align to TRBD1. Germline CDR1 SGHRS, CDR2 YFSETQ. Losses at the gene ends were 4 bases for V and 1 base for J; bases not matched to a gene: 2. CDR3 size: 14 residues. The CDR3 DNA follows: TGCGCCAGCAGCCGACAGGGGGATAACTATGGCTACACCTTC. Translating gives CASSRQGDNYGYTF.

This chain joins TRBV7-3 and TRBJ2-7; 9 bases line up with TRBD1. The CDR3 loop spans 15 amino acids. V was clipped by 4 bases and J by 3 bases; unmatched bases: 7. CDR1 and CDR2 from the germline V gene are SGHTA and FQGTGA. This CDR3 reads CASSYSPGQGYEQYF. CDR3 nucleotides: TGTGCCAGCAGCTATTCCCCGGGACAGGGCTACGAGCAGTACTTC.

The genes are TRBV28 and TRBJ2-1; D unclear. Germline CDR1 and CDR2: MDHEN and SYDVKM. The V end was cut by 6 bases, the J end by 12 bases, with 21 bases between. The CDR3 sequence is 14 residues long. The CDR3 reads CASSHIVLDLGQFF. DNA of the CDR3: TGTGCCAGCAGCCACATCGTCTTGGACCTTGGGCAGTTCTTC.

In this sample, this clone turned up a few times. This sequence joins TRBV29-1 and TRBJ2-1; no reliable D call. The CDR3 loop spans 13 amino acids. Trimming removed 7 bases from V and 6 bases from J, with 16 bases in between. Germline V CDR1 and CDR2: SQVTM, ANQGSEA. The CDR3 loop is CSGWGSSPNEQFF. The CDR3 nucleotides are TGCAGCGGGTGGGGATCCTCCCCCAATGAGCAGTTCTTC.

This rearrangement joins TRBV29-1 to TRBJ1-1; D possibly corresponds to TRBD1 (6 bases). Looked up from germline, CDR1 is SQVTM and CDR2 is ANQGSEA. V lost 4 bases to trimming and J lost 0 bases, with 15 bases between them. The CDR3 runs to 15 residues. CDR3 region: CSVVGGFGVNTEAFF. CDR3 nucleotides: TGCAGCGTTGTAGGGGGTTTTGGGGTGAACACTGAAGCTTTCTTT.

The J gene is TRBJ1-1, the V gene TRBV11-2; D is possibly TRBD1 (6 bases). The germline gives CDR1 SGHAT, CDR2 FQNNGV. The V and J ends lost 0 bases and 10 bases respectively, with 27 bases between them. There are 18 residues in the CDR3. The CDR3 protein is CASSLDGWPGEQYYPAFF. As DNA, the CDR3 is TGTGCCAGCAGCTTAGATGGTTGGCCAGGGGAGCAATATTATCCAGCTTTCTTT.

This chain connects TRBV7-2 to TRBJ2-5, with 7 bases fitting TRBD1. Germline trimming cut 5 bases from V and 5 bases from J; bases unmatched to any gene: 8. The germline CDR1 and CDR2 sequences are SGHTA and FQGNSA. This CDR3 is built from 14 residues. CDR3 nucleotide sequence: TGTGCCAGCAGCCCGGGGACAGCCTGGGAGACCCAGTACTTC. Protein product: CASSPGTAWETQYF.

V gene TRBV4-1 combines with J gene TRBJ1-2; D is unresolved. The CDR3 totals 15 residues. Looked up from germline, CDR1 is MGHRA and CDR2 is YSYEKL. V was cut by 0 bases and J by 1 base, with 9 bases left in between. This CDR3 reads CASSQEATVNYGYTF. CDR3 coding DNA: TGCGCCAGCAGCCAAGAGGCAACCGTTAACTATGGCTACACCTTC.

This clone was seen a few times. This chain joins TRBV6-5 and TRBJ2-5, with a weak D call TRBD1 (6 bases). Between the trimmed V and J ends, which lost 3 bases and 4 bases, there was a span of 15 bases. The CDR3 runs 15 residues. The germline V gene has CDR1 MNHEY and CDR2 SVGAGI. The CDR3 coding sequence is TGTGCCAGCAGTTATTCAGGGGTCTTGGGAGAGACCCAGTACTTC. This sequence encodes CASSYSGVLGETQYF.

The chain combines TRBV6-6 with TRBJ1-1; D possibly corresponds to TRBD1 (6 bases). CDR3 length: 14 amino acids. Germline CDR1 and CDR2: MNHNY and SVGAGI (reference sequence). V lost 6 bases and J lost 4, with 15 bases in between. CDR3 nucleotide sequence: TGTGCCAGCAGAGTACAGGGTTGGGTCACTGAAGCTTTCTTT. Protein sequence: CASRVQGWVTEAFF.

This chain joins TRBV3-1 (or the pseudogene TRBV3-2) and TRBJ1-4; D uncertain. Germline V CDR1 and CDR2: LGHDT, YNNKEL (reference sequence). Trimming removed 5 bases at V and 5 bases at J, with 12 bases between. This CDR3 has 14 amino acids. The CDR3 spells CASSSTSPNEKLFF. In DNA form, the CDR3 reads TGTGCCAGCAGCTCGACAAGCCCAAATGAAAAACTGTTTTTT.

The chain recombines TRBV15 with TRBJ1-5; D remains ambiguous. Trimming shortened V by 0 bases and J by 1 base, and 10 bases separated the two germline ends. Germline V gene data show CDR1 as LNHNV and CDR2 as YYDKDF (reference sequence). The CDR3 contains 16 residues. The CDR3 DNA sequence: TGTGCCACCAGCAGAGACTCCTCAATAAGCAATCAGCCCCAGCATTTT. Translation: CATSRDSSISNQPQHF.

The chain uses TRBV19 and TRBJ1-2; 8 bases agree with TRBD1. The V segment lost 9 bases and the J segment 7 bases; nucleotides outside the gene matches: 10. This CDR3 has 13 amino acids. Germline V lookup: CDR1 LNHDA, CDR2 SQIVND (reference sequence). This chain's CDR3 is CASQKQGVRGYTF. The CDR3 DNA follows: TGTGCCAGCCAAAAACAGGGGGTGCGTGGCTACACCTTC.

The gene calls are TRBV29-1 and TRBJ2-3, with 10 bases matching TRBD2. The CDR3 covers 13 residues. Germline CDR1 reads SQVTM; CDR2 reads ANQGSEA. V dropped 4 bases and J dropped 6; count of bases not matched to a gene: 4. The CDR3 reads CSVGGLARDTQYF. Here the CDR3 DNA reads TGCAGCGTTGGGGGACTAGCGAGGGATACGCAGTATTTT.

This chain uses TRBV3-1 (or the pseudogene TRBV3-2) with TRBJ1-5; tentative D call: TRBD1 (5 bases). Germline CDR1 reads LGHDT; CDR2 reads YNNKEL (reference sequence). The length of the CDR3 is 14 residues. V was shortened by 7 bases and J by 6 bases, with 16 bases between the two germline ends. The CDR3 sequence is CASTHTWGGQPQHF. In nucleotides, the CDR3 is TGTGCCAGCACTCATACGTGGGGGGGTCAGCCCCAGCATTTT.

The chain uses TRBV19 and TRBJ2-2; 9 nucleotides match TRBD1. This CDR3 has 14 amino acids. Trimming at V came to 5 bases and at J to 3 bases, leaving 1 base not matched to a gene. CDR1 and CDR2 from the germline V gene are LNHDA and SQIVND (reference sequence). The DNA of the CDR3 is TGTGCCAGTAGTGACAGGGGGGACACCGGGGAGCTGTTTTTT. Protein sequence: CASSDRGDTGELFF.

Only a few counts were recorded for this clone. The CDR3 DNA reads TGTGCCACCAGCAGAGATGACGGGCTAGGAAACACCATATATTTT. It encodes CATSRDDGLGNTIYF. The chain employs TRBV15 and TRBJ1-3, with D hard to call. Looked up from germline, CDR1 is LNHNV and CDR2 is YYDKDF (reference sequence). CDR3 length equals 15 residues. The V end lost 0 bases, the J end lost 4 bases, and 10 bases lay between the germline ends.

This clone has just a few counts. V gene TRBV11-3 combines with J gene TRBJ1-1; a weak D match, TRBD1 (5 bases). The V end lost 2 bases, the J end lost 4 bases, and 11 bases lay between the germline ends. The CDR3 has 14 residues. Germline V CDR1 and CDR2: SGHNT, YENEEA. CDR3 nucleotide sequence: TGTGCCAGCAGCTTATCAGGGTTGGGCACTGAAGCTTTCTTT. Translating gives CASSLSGLGTEAFF.

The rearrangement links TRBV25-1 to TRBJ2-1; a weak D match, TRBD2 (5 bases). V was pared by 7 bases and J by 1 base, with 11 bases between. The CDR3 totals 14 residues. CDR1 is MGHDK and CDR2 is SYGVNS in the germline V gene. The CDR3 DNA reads TGTGCCAGCACGGGAAGTGGGTCCTACAATGAGCAGTTCTTC. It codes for CASTGSGSYNEQFF.